What follows are 26 T cell receptor beta chains derived from one specimen sequenced in a study of T-cell reconstitution after alpha-beta-depleted transplantation in children. Unique molecular identifiers were incorporated into the prepared TCRbeta library. TCRdb fed the PCR reads into MiXCR, producing one record per CDR3 protein. The sample shows some 550,000 distinct CDR3 sequences, roughly 23% of them seen only once. The sample in question was PBMCs, mostly from graft donor cells, obtained 360 days after TCRalphabeta/CD19-depleted stem cell transplant. The receptor set was obtained from a boy younger than two who had a stem cell transplant for acute myeloid leukemia, so the T cells may come from the graft donor.

The chain links TRBV29-1 to TRBJ2-5; 13 bases agree with TRBD2. The J segment lost 5 bases and the V segment lost 5 bases, leaving 14 bases of the junction unmatched. The CDR3 is 17 amino acids. Per the germline V gene, CDR1 is SQVTM and CDR2 is ANQGSEA. CDR3 protein: CSVTGLAGRVRGETQYF. CDR3 DNA sequence: TGCAGCGTTACGGGACTAGCGGGGAGGGTAAGAGGGGAGACCCAGTACTTC.

This clonotype occurred a few times. The genes are TRBV25-1 and TRBJ2-5; D gene uncertain. V lost 2 bases and J 5 bases, leaving 9 bases between the germline ends. The CDR3 is 13 residues long. Germline CDR1 and CDR2: MGHDK and SYGVNS. DNA of the CDR3: TGTGCCAGCAGTGAAGGTGGACGGGAGACCCAGTACTTC. This sequence encodes CASSEGGRETQYF.

This sequence joins TRBV12-3 or TRBV12-4 and TRBJ1-2; no definite D call. The CDR3 has 17 amino acids. Trimming cost V 3 bases and J 4 bases, with 21 bases left between them. The CDR3 loop reads CASSFSRQKRFLYGYTF. The CDR3, as DNA: TGTGCCAGCAGTTTCTCCCGGCAAAAAAGGTTCCTCTATGGCTACACCTTC.

J is TRBJ2-7 and V is TRBV28, with D perhaps TRBD2 (6 bases). CDR1 and CDR2 (germline): MDHEN, SYDVKM. The CDR3 length is 16 residues. V was clipped by 6 bases and J by 1 base, with 19 bases between them. CDR3 loop: CASSHRLGGGSYEQYV. DNA for the CDR3: TGTGCCAGCAGCCATCGACTGGGCGGAGGGTCCTACGAGCAGTACGTC.

In its sample, this clonotype was seen a few times. The rearrangement joins TRBV20-1 to TRBJ2-3; 7 nucleotides line up with TRBD1. The CDR3 totals 14 residues. Per germline, CDR1 DFQATT and CDR2 SNEGSKA (reference sequence). V trimming: 5 bases; J trimming: 3 bases; junction bases outside the gene matches: 8. CDR3 nucleotide sequence: TGCAGTGCTGGTCGGACAGGCGGGACAGATACGCAGTATTTT. This translates into CSAGRTGGTDTQYF.

This clonotype was counted only a few times. V and J are TRBV9 and TRBJ1-1; D is ambiguous. From germline, CDR1 is SGDLS and CDR2 YYNGEE. CDR3 length equals 16 residues. The V end lost 0 bases, the J end lost 4 bases, and 16 bases lay between the germline ends. CDR3 residues: CASSVEAHPSGTEAFF. The DNA for the CDR3 is TGTGCCAGCAGCGTAGAGGCACACCCCAGTGGCACTGAAGCTTTCTTT. Full variable domain (rest looked up from reference TRBV9 and TRBJ1-1): DSGVTQTPKHLITATGQRVTLRCSPRSGDLSVYWYQQSLDQGLQFLIQYYNGEERAKGNILERFSAQQFPDLHSELNLSSLELGDSALYFCASSVEAHPSGTEAFFGQGTRLTVV.

V is TRBV7-3 and J is TRBJ2-7, with TRBD2 matching 7 bases. The CDR3 spans 15 residues. After removal of 5 bases from V and 2 bases from J, the junction contained 9 bases not matched to a gene. Per germline, CDR1 SGHTA and CDR2 FQGTGA. The CDR3 sequence: CASSLIGGGAYEQYF. The DNA of the CDR3 is TGTGCCAGCAGCCTCATAGGCGGGGGTGCCTACGAGCAGTACTTC.

This clonotype was recorded at least ten times. The chain combines TRBV12-3 or TRBV12-4 with TRBJ1-2; maybe TRBD1 (6 bases). The germline V and J ends were trimmed by 7 bases and 4 bases, with 13 bases remaining between them. This CDR3 is 13 amino acids long. CDR3 amino acids: CASTPTGFYGYTF. In nucleotides, the CDR3 is TGTGCCAGCACACCGACAGGATTCTATGGCTACACCTTC.

This clonotype was observed a handful of times. The chain uses TRBV20-1 and TRBJ1-1, with TRBD1 as a possible D gene (6 bases). CDR1 and CDR2 (germline): DFQATT, SNEGSKA (reference sequence). Trimming stripped 6 bases from V and 7 bases from J, with 18 bases between. The CDR3 runs 13 residues. Here the CDR3 DNA reads TGCAGTGCAACGACAGGAACCACCTTTGAAGCTTTCTTT. This translates into CSATTGTTFEAFF.

Notes on this clonotype: Possible read error: a much larger clone is one base away. The rearrangement links TRBV5-4 to TRBJ2-1; no firm D call. The germline V gene has CDR1 SGHNT and CDR2 YYREEE (reference sequence). With 6 bases removed from V and 7 bases from J, the gap between germline ends came to 2 bases. The length of the CDR3 is 9 residues. CDR3 sequence: CASKNEQFF. The CDR3 DNA is TGTGCCAGCAAGAATGAGCAGTTCTTC.

This clonotype was observed a few times. This sequence joins TRBV27 and TRBJ2-2; 8 bases align to TRBD1. Looked up from germline, CDR1 is MNHEY and CDR2 is SMNVEV (reference sequence). Trimming removed 7 bases from V and 5 bases from J; junction bases left unmatched: 6. The CDR3 runs to 14 residues. CDR3 coding DNA: TGTGCCAGCATGCGACAGGGGAATACCGGGGAGCTGTTTTTT. This encodes CASMRQGNTGELFF.

V is TRBV5-5 and J is TRBJ1-2; D not resolved. The germline CDR1 and CDR2 sequences are SGHKS and YYEKEE (reference sequence). The V gene lost 2 bases and the J gene lost 7 bases, with 12 bases spanning the gap. CDR3 length: 13 residues. CDR3 nucleotides: TGTGCCAGCAGCTTCCAGACGTCAGGTGGCTACACCTTC. This sequence encodes CASSFQTSGGYTF.

The genes are TRBV7-2 and TRBJ1-4; 10 bases line up with TRBD1. V dropped 5 bases and J dropped 5; count of bases not matched to a gene: 5. This CDR3 contains 15 residues. CDR1 SGHTA and CDR2 FQGNSA come from the germline V gene. The CDR3 DNA reads as TGTGCCAGCAGCACAATGGGACAGGGGAATGAAAAACTGTTTTTT. This codes for CASSTMGQGNEKLFF.

The chain employs TRBV11-2 and TRBJ2-1; D remains ambiguous. The germline CDR1 and CDR2 sequences are SGHAT and FQNNGV. This CDR3 contains 16 residues. Trimming took off 2 bases at V and 12 bases at J, with 23 bases between the two ends. The CDR3, as DNA: TGTGCCAGCAGCTTACGGATGAGGTCTGATGGATATTTGCAGTTCTTC. Translating it yields CASSLRMRSDGYLQFF.

This chain links TRBV19 with TRBJ1-2, with 7 bases matching TRBD1. The germline gives CDR1 LNHDA, CDR2 SQIVND (reference sequence). The CDR3 contains 11 residues. Germline trimming cut 7 bases from V and 10 bases from J; bases unmatched to any gene: 6. The CDR3 protein is CASTLRGAYTF. The CDR3 nucleotides are TGTGCCAGTACCCTCAGGGGGGCCTACACCTTC.

The chain combines TRBV20-1 with TRBJ2-1; the match to TRBD2 covers 10 bases. Trimming took 6 bases from V and 0 from J; bases not matched to a gene: 14. The CDR3 has 18 amino acids. Germline V gene data show CDR1 as DFQATT and CDR2 as SNEGSKA (reference sequence). In DNA, the CDR3 is TGCAGTGCCCTCCGGGCTAGCGGGGGCCCCAGCTCCTACAATGAGCAGTTCTTC. This encodes CSALRASGGPSSYNEQFF.

This clonotype has a count of ten or more. The V call is TRBV10-3, the J call TRBJ1-1, with 8 nucleotides matching TRBD1. The germline V gene encodes CDR1 ENHRY and CDR2 SYGVKD. The V and J ends lost 0 bases and 0 bases, in that order; junction bases with no gene match: 3. This CDR3 contains 16 residues. Here the CDR3 reads CAISESTGDVNTEAFF. CDR3 sequence (DNA): TGTGCCATCAGTGAGTCGACAGGGGACGTGAACACTGAAGCTTTCTTT.

The V and J genes are TRBV3-1 and TRBJ2-5; no definite D call. The CDR3 length is 13 residues. V lost 1 base, J lost 0 bases, and 3 bases lay in between. The V gene's germline CDR1 is LGHDT and CDR2 YNNKEL (reference sequence). CDR3 DNA sequence: TGTGCCAGCAGCCAAGTGAACCAAGAGACCCAGTACTTC. It is translated as CASSQVNQETQYF.

The chain carries TRBV6-5 and TRBJ1-2; TRBD1 might be the D (6 bases). With 2 bases removed from V and 3 bases from J, the gap between germline ends came to 13 bases. Germline V CDR1 and CDR2: MNHEY, SVGAGI. This CDR3 has 15 residues. As DNA, the CDR3 is TGTGCCAGCAGTTACAAGGCCAGGGGTCACTATGGCTACACCTTC. It yields the protein CASSYKARGHYGYTF.

This clonotype has more than one count but fewer than ten. V is TRBV19 and J is TRBJ2-5; perhaps TRBD1 as D (5 bases). Trimming took off 3 bases at V and 5 bases at J, with 16 bases between the two ends. The CDR3 has 15 residues. Germline lookup yields CDR1 LNHDA and CDR2 SQIVND (reference sequence). The CDR3 here is CASSISAGLSETQYF. The CDR3 nucleotides read TGTGCCAGTAGTATTTCGGCAGGGCTTTCGGAGACCCAGTACTTC.

The V gene is TRBV18, the J gene TRBJ2-1, with 8 nucleotides matching TRBD2. Germline-derived CDR1 and CDR2 are KGHSH and LQKENI. The CDR3 has 16 amino acids. The J segment lost 5 bases and the V segment lost 0 bases, leaving 6 bases of the junction unmatched. CDR3 protein: CASSPPSGGVHNEQFF. In DNA form, the CDR3 reads TGTGCCAGCTCACCACCAAGCGGGGGAGTCCACAATGAGCAGTTCTTC.

The chain joins TRBV7-3 to TRBJ2-1; 7 bases are shared with TRBD2. The CDR3 loop spans 15 amino acids. V was clipped by 4 bases and J by 4 bases; unmatched bases: 7. The germline CDR1 and CDR2 sequences are SGHTA and FQGTGA. Here the CDR3 DNA reads TGTGCCAGCAGCTCAGTAGCGGGCCCTTACAATGAGCAGTTCTTC. This codes for CASSSVAGPYNEQFF.

The V call is TRBV15, the J call TRBJ1-1; D not resolved. Deletions cut 8 bases from V and 5 bases from J, with 21 bases between. This CDR3 region has 15 residues. Germline lookup yields CDR1 LNHNV and CDR2 YYDKDF (reference sequence). CDR3 amino acids: CATRPQASGGTEAFF. The CDR3 DNA reads TGTGCCACCCGCCCTCAGGCTTCGGGTGGTACTGAAGCTTTCTTT.

The table lists this clonotype with many counts. V is TRBV5-6 and J is TRBJ1-2, with no clear D. This CDR3 is 15 amino acids long. Germline V gives CDR1 SGHDT, CDR2 YYEEEE. Deletions cut 2 bases from V and 4 bases from J, with 15 bases between. The CDR3 DNA reads as TGTGCCAGCAGCTTCGAGGTCCTACAGCCCTATGGCTACACCTTC. Protein product: CASSFEVLQPYGYTF. Complete variable domain (other parts from reference TRBV5-6 and TRBJ1-2): DAGVTQSPTHLIKTRGQQVTLRCSPKSGHDTVSWYQQALGQGPQFIFQYYEEEERQRGNFPDRFSGHQFPNYSSELNVNALLLGDSALYLCASSFEVLQPYGYTFGSGTRLTVV.

In this sample, this clonotype turned up many times. The chain carries TRBV29-1 and TRBJ1-1; the D gene is possibly TRBD1 (6 bases). The CDR3 is 13 residues long. Trimming took 4 bases from V and 8 from J, leaving 17 bases between them. The germline gives CDR1 SQVTM, CDR2 ANQGSEA. The CDR3 DNA follows: TGCAGCGTTGGGGGACACTCAGACAGCGAAGCTTTCTTT. Amino acids: CSVGGHSDSEAFF.

V and J are TRBV18 and TRBJ1-4, with D possibly TRBD1 on 6 matching bases. Germline CDR1 KGHSH, CDR2 LQKENI. Trimming stripped 1 base from V and 4 bases from J, with 10 bases between. The CDR3 covers 15 residues. CDR3 amino acids: CASSPRGRNNEKLFF. The CDR3 DNA follows: TGTGCCAGCTCACCACGGGGGCGCAATAATGAAAAACTGTTTTTT.